One sample yielded the 13 T cell receptor beta chains listed below, sequenced in a study of cytomegalovirus exposure and HLA in healthy donors. Clones were sequenced by immunoSEQ multiplex PCR, and TCRdb holds only the in-frame ones, with some missing. The table shows 130,000 to 150,000 clones, with about 86% occurring only once. The material sequenced was PBMCs. These receptors originate from a man younger than 35 in good health and CMV-seronegative.

The chain has TRBV28 and TRBJ1-1, with a tentative D call TRBD1 (5 bases). This CDR3 spans 14 amino acids. The germline gives CDR1 MDHEN, CDR2 SYDVKM. Trimming took 0 bases from V and 7 from J, leaving 12 bases between them. This chain's CDR3 is CASSLWGHGGEAFF. The CDR3 nucleotides are TGTGCCAGCAGTTTATGGGGGCACGGTGGTGAAGCTTTCTTT.

The chain joins TRBV6-4 to TRBJ2-1; D might be TRBD1 (6 bases). Trimming took 2 bases from V and 10 from J, leaving 21 bases between them. The CDR3 runs 16 residues. The germline CDR1 and CDR2 sequences are MRHNA and SNTAGT. The CDR3 DNA follows: TGTGCCAGCAGTGACCGAGGGGGTCCGGGGTACCAAGAGCAGTTCTTC. This gives the protein CASSDRGGPGYQEQFF.

This sequence joins TRBV14 and TRBJ2-1; TRBD2 aligns across 9 bases. Germline V gene sequence: CDR1 SGHDN, CDR2 FVKESK. This CDR3 has 19 amino acids. The junction had 15 bases not matched to a gene; V was cut back by 4 bases and J by 2 bases. CDR3 protein: CASSRGTRPGTSPYNEQFF. DNA for the CDR3: TGTGCCAGCAGCCGAGGGACGCGACCCGGGACTAGCCCCTACAATGAGCAGTTCTTC.

The V call is TRBV9, the J call TRBJ2-7; D is unclear. Germline CDR1 SGDLS, CDR2 YYNGEE. Deletions cut 0 bases from V and 5 bases from J, with 12 bases between. The length of the CDR3 is 14 residues. DNA of the CDR3: TGTGCCAGCAGCGTAGGGAACCTGGGCGACGAGCAGTACTTC. This gives the protein CASSVGNLGDEQYF.

V gene TRBV7-7 combines with J gene TRBJ2-1, with 13 bases identical to TRBD2. With 5 bases clipped from V and 7 bases from J, the junction kept 8 bases outside the gene matches. There are 16 residues in the CDR3. Germline lookup yields CDR1 SSHAT and CDR2 FNYEAQ (reference sequence). CDR3 protein: CASSPGLAGVGNEQFF. DNA of the CDR3: TGTGCCAGCAGCCCCGGACTAGCGGGGGTGGGGAATGAGCAGTTCTTC. The full variable domain, rest sourced from reference TRBV7-7 and TRBJ2-1, is GAGVSQSPRYKVTKRGQDVTLRCDPISSHATLYWYQQALGQGPEFLTYFNYEAQPDKSGLPSDRFSAERPEGSISTLTIQRTEQRDSAMYRCASSPGLAGVGNEQFFGPGTRLTVL.

V is TRBV20-1 and J is TRBJ1-2; no clear D gene. Germline V lookup: CDR1 DFQATT, CDR2 SNEGSKA (reference sequence). This CDR3 is 10 amino acids long. V was pared by 3 bases and J by 7 bases, with 6 bases between. This CDR3 reads CSASGGGYTF. In DNA, the CDR3 is TGCAGTGCTAGCGGAGGTGGCTACACCTTC.

The J gene is TRBJ1-3, the V gene TRBV6-5, with 7 bases identical to TRBD1. V lost 4 bases, J lost 2 bases, and 5 bases stayed unmatched. The CDR3 has 15 amino acids. The germline CDR1 and CDR2 sequences are MNHEY and SVGAGI. CDR3 protein: CASSSPTGAGNTIYF. For the CDR3, the DNA is TGTGCCAGCAGTTCCCCCACAGGGGCTGGAAACACCATATATTTT.

The chain has TRBV7-9 and TRBJ2-2; D gene uncertain. V was trimmed by 3 bases and J by 2 bases, leaving 10 bases between them. The CDR3 has 15 residues. Germline CDR1 SEHNR, CDR2 FQNEAQ (reference sequence). The CDR3 protein is CASSFRHGNTGELFF. The CDR3 DNA sequence: TGTGCCAGCAGCTTTAGACATGGCAACACCGGGGAGCTGTTTTTT.

V and J are TRBV27 and TRBJ2-5, with 9 bases that match TRBD2. The germline gives CDR1 MNHEY, CDR2 SMNVEV (reference sequence). The CDR3 runs to 16 residues. J was trimmed by 2 bases and V by 2 bases; bases with no gene match: 6. The CDR3 DNA reads as TGTGCCAGCAGTTTAATAGCGGGGGAGGTTCAAGAGACCCAGTACTTC. This sequence encodes CASSLIAGEVQETQYF.

V gene TRBV5-1 combines with J gene TRBJ1-6, with D possibly being TRBD1 (6 bases). This CDR3 has 16 amino acids. Between the trimmed V and J ends, which lost 0 bases and 4 bases, there was a span of 11 bases. The germline gives CDR1 SGHRS, CDR2 YFSETQ. The CDR3 protein is CASSLAGARYNSPLHF. CDR3 nucleotides: TGCGCCAGCAGCTTGGCAGGGGCCCGATATAATTCACCCCTCCACTTT.

This clone appeared a single time. V gene TRBV19 combines with J gene TRBJ2-5; TRBD2 agrees at 11 bases. The V and J ends lost 4 bases and 6 bases, in that order; junction bases with no gene match: 7. The CDR3 has 15 residues. Germline CDR1 and CDR2: LNHDA and SQIVND (reference sequence). Here the CDR3 DNA reads TGTGCCAGTAGTAATAGCGGGAGGGGGAGGAAGACCCAGTACTTC. Protein: CASSNSGRGRKTQYF.

The chain combines TRBV7-9 with TRBJ2-1, with 16 positions matching TRBD2. CDR1 is SEHNR, CDR2 FQNEAQ, per germline (reference sequence). Trimming took 6 bases from V and 2 from J; bases not matched to a gene: 7. This CDR3 contains 18 residues. The CDR3 coding sequence is TGTGCCAGCAGAGAGGGACTAGCGGGAGGGCTCCCCTACAATGAGCAGTTCTTC. Its protein product is CASREGLAGGLPYNEQFF.

This clone was counted a single time. The chain uses TRBV4-3 and TRBJ2-7; 8 bases agree with TRBD2. Germline trimming cut 3 bases from V and 2 bases from J; bases unmatched to any gene: 6. Looked up from germline, CDR1 is LGHNA and CDR2 is YSLEER. There are 15 residues in the CDR3. The CDR3 is CASSQDSGVTYEQYF. The CDR3 bases are TGCGCCAGCAGCCAGGATAGCGGGGTTACCTACGAGCAGTACTTC.